The rows below give T cell receptor beta chains drawn from one sample of a study of blood T cell repertoires in COVID-19. Libraries were prepared by immunoSEQ multiplex PCR; TCRdb keeps only in-frame clonotypes and omits some of them. The sample yields about 200,000 clones, more than 70% seen once. The sequenced material came from peripheral blood. All receptors come from an elderly woman with active or convalescent COVID-19. CDR3s include the opening cysteine and the closing phenylalanine or tryptophan.

CDR3 length	V gene	CDR3 protein
13	TRBV28	CASGRGFSYEQYF
12	TRBV2	CASSAGTAEAFF
13	TRBV28	CASSPLSRNTIYF
16	TRBV10-3	CAISGLAGGDTDTQYF
13	TRBV3-1/TRBV3-2	CASSQQTGQPQHF
14	TRBV2	CASGRQGNAYEQYF
14	TRBV4-1	CASSQETRTYEQYF
14	TRBV10-3	CAISGDRKAYGYTF
15	TRBV2	CASSIQGAIAETQYF
15	TRBV3-1/TRBV3-2	CASSLRTGGEETQYF
16	TRBV7-9	CASSRNGGGRTDTQYF
13	TRBV11-3	CASSLSAGYEQYF
14	TRBV7-2	CASSNFGGYNEQFF
14	TRBV5-1	CASSLASDNSPLHF
16	TRBV27	CASSVDRGPDVHEQYF
17	TRBV30	CAWSPPKRGSSGNTIYF
16	TRBV28	CASSLKGGRLNYGYTF
14	TRBV30	CAWTRTVVNTEAFF
14	TRBV4-3	CASSAEVGSYEQYF
14	TRBV5-1	CASSSGEFTDTQYF
15	TRBV7-8	CASSLVGRTNTEAFF
18	TRBV4-3	CASSPRTSGGPNTDTQYF
16	TRBV29-1	CSVQWRAEHTQETQYF
14	TRBV5-5	CASSLPNTGNTIYF
15	TRBV4-3	CASSLGRSGQYGYTF
17	TRBV5-6	CASSLGLAGGLPDEQFF
15	TRBV5-1	CASSSRGGKTGEQYF
13	TRBV13	CASSLGPTRGYTF
17	TRBV5-1	CASSREQGRGVNSPLHF
16	TRBV9	CASSVRDPEQGGTQYF
14	TRBV6-5	CASTRSLGPYEQYF
14	TRBV5-4	CASSEGLPSYEQYF
15	TRBV18	CASSPMTGADTEAFF
12	TRBV6-5	CASSYGTDPYTF
11	TRBV20-1	CSARGNQPQHF